This T cell receptor beta chain was identified in a study of response to subunit inactivated influenza vaccine. Overall study results and limits: T cells newly recruited by each seasonal influenza vaccination are few, the authors suggested.

Germline lookup yields CDR1 DFQATT and CDR2 SNEGSKA (reference sequence). V lost 6 bases, J lost 4 bases, and 12 bases lay in between. This CDR3 is 12 amino acids long. TCRdb redid the calling of the RT-PCR reads with MiXCR, one entry per CDR3 protein. The sample records more than 600,000 distinct CDR3 sequences, roughly 18% being singletons. This clonotype showed up many times. Its antigen is as yet unknown. V gene TRBV20-1 combines with J gene TRBJ2-5; TRBD2 might be the D (5 bases). The sample in question was PBMCs from blood, obtained roughly 5 days after vaccination. The clonotype comes from a man aged 45-65 years who received an inactivated influenza vaccine. For the CDR3, the DNA is TGCAGTGCCGGACGCGGGCCAGAGACCCAGTACTTC. This translates into CSAGRGPETQYF.